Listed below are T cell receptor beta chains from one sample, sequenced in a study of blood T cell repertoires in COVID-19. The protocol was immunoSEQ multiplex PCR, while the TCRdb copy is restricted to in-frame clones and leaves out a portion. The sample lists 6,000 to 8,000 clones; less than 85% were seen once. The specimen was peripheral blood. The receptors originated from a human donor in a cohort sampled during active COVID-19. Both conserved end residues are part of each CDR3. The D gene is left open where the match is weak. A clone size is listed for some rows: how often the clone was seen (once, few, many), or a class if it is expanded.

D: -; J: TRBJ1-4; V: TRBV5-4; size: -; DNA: TGTGCCAGCAGCTTGGAGTCGGGAAATAATGAAAAACTGTTTTTT; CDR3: CASSLESGNNEKLFF
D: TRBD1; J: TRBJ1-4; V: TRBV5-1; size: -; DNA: TGCGCCAGCAGGACAGGGTACGCTAATGAAAAACTGTTTTTT; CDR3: CASRTGYANEKLFF
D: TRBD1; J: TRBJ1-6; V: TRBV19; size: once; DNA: TGTGCCAGTTCCCGAGGGGGCAGGAACTATAATTCACCCCTCCACTTT; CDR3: CASSRGGRNYNSPLHF
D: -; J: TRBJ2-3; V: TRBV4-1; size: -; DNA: TGCGCCAGCAGCCAAGGGCAGGGGGGTACAGATACGCAGTATTTT; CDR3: CASSQGQGGTDTQYF
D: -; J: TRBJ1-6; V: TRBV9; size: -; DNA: TGTGCCAGCAGCGTAGGGCCGGAGGATTCACCCCTCCACTTT; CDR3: CASSVGPEDSPLHF
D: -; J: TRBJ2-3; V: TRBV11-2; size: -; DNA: TGTGCCAGCAGCTTAGCTATGGGGCCAGATACGCAGTATTTT; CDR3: CASSLAMGPDTQYF
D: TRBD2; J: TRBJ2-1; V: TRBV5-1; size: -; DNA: TGCGCCAGCAGCTTGAGTTGGACTAGCGGGAGTGATGAGCAGTTCTTC; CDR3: CASSLSWTSGSDEQFF
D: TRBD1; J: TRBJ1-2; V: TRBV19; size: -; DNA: TGTGCCAGTACAGACAGGGCCTCAAAGGGTTACTATGGCTACACCTTC; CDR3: CASTDRASKGYYGYTF
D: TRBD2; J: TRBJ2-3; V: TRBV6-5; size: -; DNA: TGTGCCAGCCGGACTAGCGGCCAGGATACGCAGTATTTT; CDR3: CASRTSGQDTQYF
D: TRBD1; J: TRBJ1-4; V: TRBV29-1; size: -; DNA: TGCAGCGTTGAAGGACAGGGTCGGGAAAAACTGTTTTTT; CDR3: CSVEGQGREKLFF
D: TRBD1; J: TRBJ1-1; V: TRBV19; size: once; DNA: TGTGCCAGTAGCCCAAGACAGGGGGCGAACACTGAAGCTTTCTTT; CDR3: CASSPRQGANTEAFF
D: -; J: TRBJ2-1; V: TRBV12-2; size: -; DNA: TGTGCAAGTCGCTTAGGAACCGGGACTAGCGGGAGGAGCTCCTACAATGAGCAGTTCTTC; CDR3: CASRLGTGTSGRSSYNEQFF
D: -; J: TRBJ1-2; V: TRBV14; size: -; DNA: TGTGCCAGCAGCCTCGCAGGCGGCTACACCTTC; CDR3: CASSLAGGYTF
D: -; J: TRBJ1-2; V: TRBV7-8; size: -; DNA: TGTGCCAGCAGCTCGCCTACAGGGTATGGCTACACCTTC; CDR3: CASSSPTGYGYTF